This T cell receptor (beta chain) was captured by sequencing in a study of cytomegalovirus exposure and HLA in healthy donors (dated by TCRdb to the late 2010s). In the study overall: The roughly 650 repertoires of the first cohort and the 110 or so validation repertoires were produced on the same platform, according to a later analysis. The aim of the study was to test whether cataloging public T cell receptors could identify signatures of past pathogen exposure. A separate validation cohort of 100 to 150 different subjects was used in addition to the roughly 700-subject first cohort. The study combined high-throughput TCR immunosequencing, statistical association of individual TCRs with disease status, and machine learning to predict cytomegalovirus infection status.

Worth noting for this clone: The antigen this receptor binds is unknown. Within one base of it there is no much larger clone, and no base qualities were kept.

Broader findings and caveats from the paper: The classifier was reported to diagnose cytomegalovirus status with high specificity and sensitivity in both the original cohort and the validation cohort. The authors suggested that the approach could potentially be generalized to other disease states and immunological phenotypes. Of the cluster scores, roughly 93% were above 0 in a later analysis, which found that TCRs clustered in the first cohort also tended to co-occur in the 95 to 150 validation repertoires. The study gave a list of about 160 TCR beta chains associated with cytomegalovirus. The validation cohort had no HLA typing available for a later analysis, so co-occurrence within that cohort was assessed over all 130 or so repertoires. Most TCR sequences were seen in very few donors, while some public TCRs were found in many individuals. In vitro tests confirmed that a few of the cytomegalovirus-associated TCR beta chains recognize cytomegalovirus antigens.

Library construction relied on the immunoSEQ multiplex PCR assay. The original methods were these. A statistical classification framework was built for diagnosing cytomegalovirus status from the catalog of TCR beta chain sequences. TCRdb retrieved this table from immuneACCESS and kept in-frame rearrangements only. Not all clones are present; in checked studies, unresolved V genes account for under half, and no reason is known for the remainder. V and J calls and clone size are those listed in that table; D and trimming were worked out from the DNA. The sample data list 200,000 to 250,000 clones, and around 78% of these were observed just once. The ten largest clonotypes hold 4.5% to 6% of the sample. The CDR3 goes from the cysteine to the phenylalanine over 15 residues. Only the CDR3 region is kept as DNA, spanning 45 bases read in frame from base 1. Reading the germline V gene gives CDR1 SGHRS and CDR2 YFSETQ. V is reduced by 4 bases and J by 5 bases, leaving a spacing of 18 bases between them.

The donors were included in the validation cohort of 120 subjects, a group kept apart from the approximately 690-subject first cohort. The sequencing input was PBMCs. The receptor comes from a woman aged 18-29 years in good health and CMV-seronegative. The chain employs TRBV5-1 and TRBJ2-5, with TRBD1 perhaps the D gene, on 6 matching bases. DNA sequence: TGCGCCAGCAGCCGGACAGAGGGTTTAGGGGAGACCCAGTACTTC. This sequence encodes CASSRTEGLGETQYF.